Shown below are 16 T cell receptor beta chains from a single sample sequenced in a study of T-cell memory formation after mild COVID-19. TCRdb reprocessed the 5' RACE reads with MiXCR, giving one entry per CDR3 protein. The data show some 340,000 distinct CDR3 sequences, over 10% seen once. Input material: PBMCs or a T cell subset sorted from them (not recorded which). The receptors were sampled from a man younger than 35 who had mild COVID-19 (a few samples of this study predate the infection). Cell type and time point are not known.

The sample holds a few counts of this clonotype. The V gene is TRBV12-3 or TRBV12-4, the J gene TRBJ1-5, with a weak D call TRBD1 (5 bases). Trimming left V 3 bases short and J 5 bases short, with 14 bases between. This CDR3 contains 15 residues. The CDR3 bases are TGTGCCAGCAGTTTTGCCAGGGCCGGGCATCAGCCCCAGCATTTT. This encodes CASSFARAGHQPQHF.

This rearrangement joins TRBV6-2 or TRBV6-3 to TRBJ1-5, with TRBD1 as a possible D gene (6 bases). The CDR3 sequence is 19 residues long. V lost 4 bases, J lost 0 bases, and 22 bases lay in between. Germline values: CDR1 MNHEY, CDR2 SVGEGT. The CDR3 protein is CASSWTVPIGVNSNQPQHF. CDR3 coding DNA: TGTGCCAGCAGTTGGACAGTGCCTATAGGCGTGAATAGCAATCAGCCCCAGCATTTT.

The chain is built from TRBV6-6 and TRBJ2-7; D is tentatively TRBD1 or TRBD2 (5 bases each). The CDR3 is 12 residues long. Germline V lookup: CDR1 MNHNY, CDR2 SVGAGI (reference sequence). V lost 4 bases to trimming and J lost 8 bases, with 12 bases between them. Here the CDR3 DNA reads TGTGCCAGCAGTTCCGGGGCCACCAAGCAGTACGTC. Its translation is CASSSGATKQYV.

This clonotype was observed a handful of times. The rearrangement joins TRBV18 to TRBJ2-3; 9 positions agree with TRBD2. The CDR3 length is 16 residues. Per the germline V gene, CDR1 is KGHSH and CDR2 is LQKENI. V lost 2 bases, J lost 4 bases, and 7 bases stayed unmatched. CDR3 DNA sequence: TGTGCCAGCTCACCAATGGTAGCGGGGGCCTCAGATACGCAGTATTTT. It translates to CASSPMVAGASDTQYF.

The V gene is TRBV19, the J gene TRBJ1-1, with D possibly being TRBD1 (5 bases). CDR3 size: 13 residues. Germline V gene data show CDR1 as LNHDA and CDR2 as SQIVND (reference sequence). With 3 bases removed from V and 1 base from J, the gap between germline ends came to 6 bases. Here the CDR3 reads CASSIRENTEAFF. CDR3 coding DNA: TGTGCCAGTAGTATCAGGGAGAACACTGAAGCTTTCTTT.

This clonotype was counted ten times or more. This chain links TRBV5-1 with TRBJ1-1; D is ambiguous. This CDR3 has 13 residues. V was clipped by 5 bases and J by 1 base, with 9 bases between them. The V gene's germline CDR1 is SGHRS and CDR2 YFSETQ. The CDR3, as DNA: TGCGCCAGCAGACCTACAGCGAACACTGAAGCTTTCTTT. This encodes CASRPTANTEAFF.

In this sample, this clonotype turned up many times. The chain combines TRBV5-1 with TRBJ2-5; D possibly corresponds to TRBD2 (6 bases). This CDR3 comprises 15 residues. Germline CDR1 SGHRS, CDR2 YFSETQ. Trimming stripped 4 bases from V and 0 bases from J, with 13 bases between. The chain's CDR3 is CASSTNRDYQETQYF. The DNA for the CDR3 is TGCGCCAGCAGCACTAACCGGGACTACCAAGAGACCCAGTACTTC.

The rearrangement joins TRBV7-9 to TRBJ2-2; possible D gene TRBD1, 7 bases. CDR3 length equals 14 residues. The V gene lost 9 bases and the J gene lost 5 bases, with 16 bases spanning the gap. From germline, CDR1 is SEHNR and CDR2 FQNEAQ (reference sequence). The CDR3 DNA reads TGTGCCAGTAGCGGACAGGCGGGGACCGGGGAGCTGTTTTTT. Translated: CASSGQAGTGELFF.

V gene TRBV5-5 combines with J gene TRBJ2-2, with TRBD2 as a possible D gene (5 bases). The CDR3 contains 15 residues. With 5 bases removed from V and 6 bases from J, the gap between germline ends came to 17 bases. From germline, CDR1 is SGHKS and CDR2 YYEKEE (reference sequence). The CDR3 reads CASRLDLLLAGELFF. DNA for the CDR3: TGTGCCAGCAGACTGGACTTGCTCCTCGCCGGGGAGCTGTTTTTT.

This clonotype was seen more than once but under ten times. The CDR3 bases are TGTGCCAGCTCACCTTCGCCAGCCCAGGGTGGCTACACCTTC. Translating it yields CASSPSPAQGGYTF. V usage is TRBV18 and J usage is TRBJ1-2; TRBD1 is a possible D gene (5 bases). V lost 3 bases and J 7 bases, leaving 15 bases between the germline ends. This CDR3 is 14 amino acids long. Germline V gene data show CDR1 as KGHSH and CDR2 as LQKENI.

The chain couples TRBV4-2 to TRBJ1-1; D might be TRBD1 (6 bases). From germline, CDR1 is LGHNA and CDR2 YNFKEQ. The CDR3 is 14 residues long. Trimming stripped 6 bases from V and 0 bases from J, with 11 bases between. The CDR3 bases are TGTGCCAGCAGTCCGAACAGGGTGAACACTGAAGCTTTCTTT. It specifies CASSPNRVNTEAFF.

This clonotype was seen a handful of times. This CDR3 reads CASSFVGQGMNTEAFF. CDR3 DNA: TGTGCCAGCAGTTTTGTAGGGCAGGGGATGAACACTGAAGCTTTCTTT. The chain carries TRBV27 and TRBJ1-1; a weak D match, TRBD1 (6 bases). V was pared by 3 bases and J by 0 bases, with 14 bases between. Germline CDR1 MNHEY, CDR2 SMNVEV (reference sequence). This CDR3 contains 16 residues.

As DNA, the CDR3 is TGTGCCACCAGTGATCCGGGGGACAGGGAGGGCACAGATACGCAGTATTTT. It is translated as CATSDPGDREGTDTQYF. The chain employs TRBV24-1 and TRBJ2-3, with TRBD1 matching over 9 bases. The CDR3 sequence is 17 residues long. The trim removed 3 bases at V and 1 base at J, leaving 7 bases unmatched. Germline loops: CDR1 KGHDR, CDR2 SFDVKD.

The chain carries TRBV13 and TRBJ2-7; TRBD1 agrees at 8 bases. The CDR3 has 13 residues. The V gene end was trimmed by 5 bases and the J gene end by 7 bases; junction bases not matched to a gene: 7. Germline CDR1 is PRHDT and CDR2 is FYEKMQ (reference sequence). CDR3 in DNA: TGTGCCAGCAGCGACGGGACAGGTAGAGAGCAGTACGTC. Its protein product is CASSDGTGREQYV.

The rearrangement joins TRBV20-1 to TRBJ2-3; the match to TRBD2 covers 10 bases. The CDR3 consists of 15 residues. The V gene end was trimmed by 0 bases and the J gene end by 4 bases; junction bases not matched to a gene: 4. CDR1 is DFQATT and CDR2 is SNEGSKA in the germline V gene (reference sequence). The DNA of the CDR3 is TGCAGTGCTAGAGATCGGCTAGCGGGGGCAGATACGCAGTATTTT. This translates into CSARDRLAGADTQYF.

Details on this clonotype: One end of the junction varies from germline; a read error may be responsible. The gene calls are TRBV5-1 and TRBJ2-2, with D perhaps TRBD1 (6 bases). The germline V gene encodes CDR1 SGHRS and CDR2 YFSETQ. CDR3 length: 15 amino acids. CDR3 sequence (DNA): TGCGCCAGCAGCCCCTGGACAGCGAAAACCGGGGAGCTGTTTTTT. This codes for CASSPWTAKTGELFF.